This TCR beta chain comes out of a study of blood T cell repertoires in COVID-19. Turning to the study itself: Samples came from the United States, Italy and Spain, spanning acute and convalescent COVID-19. From T cells, B-cell-depleted T cells, or PBMCs came the material, which was cDNA or gDNA.

Remarks on this clone: At the DNA level, this CDR3 is encoded by other sequences in the same sample as well.

Enrollees, 18 to 89 years old, lived in approximately 25 US areas. Authors' analysis steps: Nucleated cell number was recorded as an estimate derived from reference gene primer amplification. Method: immunoSEQ multiplex PCR; TCRdb's copy keeps in-frame clones and lacks some. From that table come the V and J calls and clone size; the DNA was used to work out D and trimming. The table has 290,000 or so clones, around nine tenths seen once. Germline V gives CDR1 LGHDT, CDR2 YNNKEL (reference sequence). With 1 base clipped from V and 5 bases from J, the junction kept 2 bases outside the gene matches. CDR3 length: 15 residues.

This chain links TRBV3-1 (or the pseudogene TRBV3-2) with TRBJ2-3, with 11 bases identical to TRBD2. Material: PBMCs or T cells enriched from blood (not recorded which). The TCR was taken from a woman aged 18-30 years who had recovered from COVID-19. CDR3 loop: CASSQVGLAGDTQYF. DNA of the CDR3: TGTGCCAGCAGCCAAGTAGGACTAGCGGGAGATACGCAGTATTTT.